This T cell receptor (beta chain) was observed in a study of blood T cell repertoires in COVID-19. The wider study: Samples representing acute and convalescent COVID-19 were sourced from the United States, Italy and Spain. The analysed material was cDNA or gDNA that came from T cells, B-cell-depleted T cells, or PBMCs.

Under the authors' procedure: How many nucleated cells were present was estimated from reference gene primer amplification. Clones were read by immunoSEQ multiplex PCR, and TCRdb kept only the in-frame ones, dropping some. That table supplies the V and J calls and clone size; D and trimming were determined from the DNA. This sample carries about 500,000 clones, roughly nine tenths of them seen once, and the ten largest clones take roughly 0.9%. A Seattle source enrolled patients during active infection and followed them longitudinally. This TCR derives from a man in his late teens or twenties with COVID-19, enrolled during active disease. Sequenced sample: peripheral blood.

The CDR3 sequence: CASNQLAGVWETQYF. CDR3 DNA sequence: TGTGCCAGCAACCAACTAGCGGGAGTCTGGGAGACCCAGTACTTC. The V call is TRBV2, the J call TRBJ2-5; 11 bases fit TRBD2. The CDR3 has 15 amino acids. V lost 7 bases and J lost 5; bases outside the gene matches: 9. The germline V gene has CDR1 SNHLY and CDR2 FYNNEI.